This T cell receptor (beta chain) derives from a study of blood T cell dynamics during melanoma immunotherapy. Time point given: pre-treatment baseline. The CDR3 spans 10 residues. Deletions cut 6 bases from V and 2 bases from J, with 4 bases between. Germline V gene data show CDR1 as DFQATT and CDR2 as SNEGSKA (reference sequence). Assay: immunoSEQ multiplex PCR; the TCRdb copy retains only in-frame clones and omits some. Of approximately 15,000 clones in the sample, about 84% were seen once. The receptor comes from a human donor with melanoma. The source was blood, collected from a patient treated with checkpoint blockade. The chain has TRBV20-1 and TRBJ2-5; D is ambiguous. The CDR3 region is CSATQETQYF. The CDR3 region has the DNA TGCAGTGCAACTCAAGAGACCCAGTACTTC.